This T cell receptor (beta chain) was observed in a study of CD4+ T cells in melanoma. Per the germline V gene, CDR1 is MDHEN and CDR2 is SYDVKM. V gave up 2 bases and J gave up 0 bases, with 7 bases separating them. The CDR3 sequence is 14 residues long. Study-wide findings and caveats: Reportedly, melanoma neoantigen-specific CD4+ T cells showed varied differentiation states. CD8+ T cell, macrophage and B cell function reportedly correlated with neoantigen-specific CD4+ T cells.

As regards this clone: The antigen remains unidentified.

Profiling relied on immunoSEQ multiplex PCR, and the TCRdb table lists in-frame clones only, not all of them. The data hold some 6,600 clones, with about 70% observed a single time. The V call is TRBV28, the J call TRBJ1-1; possibly TRBD1 for D (5 bases). This receptor was identified in a human donor with melanoma. Specimen: cells from a culture (not recorded whether cultured in vitro). CDR3 in amino acids: CASSLGGMNTEAFF. CDR3 nucleotides: TGTGCCAGCAGTTTAGGGGGGATGAACACTGAAGCTTTCTTT.